These T cell receptor beta chains were read from a single sample in a study of shared clonotypes between healthy human individuals. Measured with immunoSEQ multiplex PCR; TCRdb has only the in-frame clones, and not every one. The profile shows around 2,000,000 clones, 90% to 95% of them singletons. The sample was naive CD8+ T cells from PBMCs. Receptor source: a man younger than 30 in good health. Some clones in this sample may be carry-over from other donors' samples. Each CDR3 is given with its conserved first and last residue. Each record gives: clone size, D gene, J gene, V gene, CDR3 protein, CDR3 DNA. A D gene is named only where the DNA matches it firmly. Not every row has a clone size; where given, it reads once, few, many or a size class.

clone size: NA
D gene: NA
J gene: TRBJ2-7
V gene: TRBV27
CDR3 protein: CASGLFFGEQYF
CDR3 DNA: TGTGCCAGCGGCCTTTTCTTCGGCGAGCAGTACTTC

clone size: NA
D gene: TRBD1
J gene: TRBJ2-2
V gene: TRBV7-9
CDR3 protein: CASSLAGRGPTGELFF
CDR3 DNA: TGTGCCAGCAGCTTAGCTGGAAGGGGGCCTACCGGGGAGCTGTTTTTT

clone size: NA
D gene: NA
J gene: TRBJ2-1
V gene: TRBV28
CDR3 protein: CASSLHSYNEQFF
CDR3 DNA: TGTGCCAGCAGCCTCCACTCCTACAATGAGCAGTTCTTC

clone size: NA
D gene: TRBD2
J gene: TRBJ2-5
V gene: TRBV5-5
CDR3 protein: CASSLIAGETQYF
CDR3 DNA: TGTGCCAGCAGCTTAATAGCGGGAGAGACCCAGTACTTC

clone size: NA
D gene: NA
J gene: TRBJ2-7
V gene: TRBV4-1
CDR3 protein: CASSPDRGGSYEQYF
CDR3 DNA: TGCGCCAGCAGCCCCGACAGGGGAGGGTCCTACGAGCAGTACTTC

clone size: NA
D gene: NA
J gene: TRBJ2-2
V gene: TRBV27
CDR3 protein: CASSFFTTGELFF
CDR3 DNA: TGTGCCAGCAGTTTCTTTACCACCGGGGAGCTGTTTTTT

clone size: NA
D gene: NA
J gene: TRBJ2-7
V gene: TRBV11-3
CDR3 protein: CASSLADRDYEQYF
CDR3 DNA: TGTGCCAGCAGCTTAGCTGACCGGGACTACGAGCAGTACTTC

clone size: NA
D gene: NA
J gene: TRBJ1-5
V gene: TRBV28
CDR3 protein: CASSFSRDSNQPQHF
CDR3 DNA: TGTGCCAGCAGTTTTTCCAGGGATAGCAATCAGCCCCAGCATTTT

clone size: NA
D gene: NA
J gene: TRBJ2-6
V gene: TRBV27
CDR3 protein: CASSQTQEWGANVLTF
CDR3 DNA: TGTGCCAGCAGTCAAACACAGGAGTGGGGGGCCAACGTCCTGACTTTC

clone size: NA
D gene: TRBD1
J gene: TRBJ1-3
V gene: TRBV4-1
CDR3 protein: CASSQPTGANTIYF
CDR3 DNA: TGCGCCAGCAGCCAACCGACAGGGGCAAACACCATATATTTT

clone size: NA
D gene: NA
J gene: TRBJ1-1
V gene: TRBV29-1
CDR3 protein: CSVVGTLNTEAFF
CDR3 DNA: TGCAGCGTTGTTGGCACTTTGAACACTGAAGCTTTCTTT

clone size: NA
D gene: TRBD2
J gene: TRBJ2-7
V gene: TRBV27
CDR3 protein: CASRPGLASYEQYF
CDR3 DNA: TGTGCCAGCAGGCCGGGACTAGCCTCCTACGAGCAGTACTTC

clone size: NA
D gene: TRBD1
J gene: TRBJ2-7
V gene: TRBV10-3
CDR3 protein: CAISGQDRGEQYF
CDR3 DNA: TGTGCCATCAGCGGACAGGACAGGGGCGAGCAGTACTTC

clone size: NA
D gene: TRBD2
J gene: TRBJ2-1
V gene: TRBV7-9
CDR3 protein: CASAQVAGGPENEQFF
CDR3 DNA: TGTGCCAGCGCCCAGGTGGCGGGAGGGCCGGAAAATGAGCAGTTCTTC

clone size: NA
D gene: NA
J gene: TRBJ2-3
V gene: TRBV7-8
CDR3 protein: CASKNQPWASDTQYF
CDR3 DNA: TGTGCCAGCAAAAACCAACCCTGGGCATCGGATACGCAGTATTTT

clone size: NA
D gene: TRBD2
J gene: TRBJ2-7
V gene: TRBV18
CDR3 protein: CASSPSGSYEQYF
CDR3 DNA: TGTGCCAGCTCACCTAGCGGGAGCTACGAGCAGTACTTC

clone size: NA
D gene: NA
J gene: TRBJ2-7
V gene: TRBV5-1
CDR3 protein: CASSSTGSSYEQYF
CDR3 DNA: TGCGCCAGCAGCTCAACAGGTTCCTCCTACGAGCAGTACTTC

clone size: once
D gene: TRBD1
J gene: TRBJ2-5
V gene: TRBV27
CDR3 protein: CASSYPTGTGSETQYF
CDR3 DNA: TGTGCCAGCAGTTACCCAACCGGGACAGGGTCGGAGACCCAGTACTTC

clone size: NA
D gene: NA
J gene: TRBJ1-5
V gene: TRBV10-3
CDR3 protein: CAISESHQPQHF
CDR3 DNA: TGTGCCATCAGTGAGTCACACCAGCCCCAGCATTTT

clone size: NA
D gene: NA
J gene: TRBJ2-2
V gene: TRBV13
CDR3 protein: CASSFHGGDTGELFF
CDR3 DNA: TGTGCCAGCAGCTTCCATGGCGGGGACACCGGGGAGCTGTTTTTT

clone size: NA
D gene: TRBD2
J gene: TRBJ2-5
V gene: TRBV15
CDR3 protein: CATSRSGLLQETQYF
CDR3 DNA: TGTGCCACCAGCCGATCGGGACTACTTCAAGAGACCCAGTACTTC

clone size: once
D gene: TRBD1
J gene: TRBJ2-7
V gene: TRBV5-6
CDR3 protein: CASSGQGSSYEQYF
CDR3 DNA: TGTGCCAGCAGCGGACAGGGAAGCTCCTACGAGCAGTACTTC

clone size: NA
D gene: TRBD2
J gene: TRBJ2-1
V gene: TRBV7-8
CDR3 protein: CASSLVLAEYNEQFF
CDR3 DNA: TGTGCCAGCAGCTTAGTCCTAGCGGAGTACAATGAGCAGTTCTTC

clone size: NA
D gene: NA
J gene: TRBJ1-1
V gene: TRBV6-1
CDR3 protein: CASSEWEMNTEAFF
CDR3 DNA: TGTGCCAGCAGTGAGTGGGAGATGAACACTGAAGCTTTCTTT

clone size: NA
D gene: TRBD1
J gene: TRBJ1-1
V gene: TRBV2
CDR3 protein: CATQGRTGESMNTEAFF
CDR3 DNA: TGTGCCACCCAGGGGAGGACAGGGGAATCCATGAACACTGAAGCTTTCTTT

clone size: NA
D gene: NA
J gene: TRBJ1-4
V gene: TRBV19
CDR3 protein: CASTHRATNEKLFF
CDR3 DNA: TGTGCCAGTACCCACAGGGCAACTAATGAAAAACTGTTTTTT

clone size: NA
D gene: NA
J gene: TRBJ2-7
V gene: TRBV7-8
CDR3 protein: CASSLAKNYEQYF
CDR3 DNA: TGTGCCAGCAGCTTAGCGAAAAACTACGAGCAGTACTTC

clone size: NA
D gene: NA
J gene: TRBJ1-5
V gene: TRBV29-1
CDR3 protein: CSVVAGFNQPQHF
CDR3 DNA: TGCAGCGTTGTTGCCGGCTTCAATCAGCCCCAGCATTTT

clone size: NA
D gene: NA
J gene: TRBJ2-7
V gene: TRBV11-2
CDR3 protein: CASSAVGGGRYEQYF
CDR3 DNA: TGTGCCAGCAGCGCCGTCGGGGGAGGAAGGTACGAGCAGTACTTC

clone size: NA
D gene: TRBD1
J gene: TRBJ2-1
V gene: TRBV11-2
CDR3 protein: CASSRETGVGNEQFF
CDR3 DNA: TGTGCCAGCAGCCGTGAGACAGGGGTCGGCAATGAGCAGTTCTTC

clone size: NA
D gene: NA
J gene: TRBJ1-1
V gene: TRBV5-8
CDR3 protein: CASSLAGGRTEAFF
CDR3 DNA: TGTGCCAGCAGCTTGGCCGGGGGCCGCACTGAAGCTTTCTTT

clone size: NA
D gene: NA
J gene: TRBJ1-6
V gene: TRBV4-2
CDR3 protein: CASSPRGVYNSPLHF
CDR3 DNA: TGTGCCAGCAGCCCGAGGGGGGTCTATAATTCACCCCTCCACTTT

clone size: NA
D gene: TRBD1
J gene: TRBJ2-2
V gene: TRBV9
CDR3 protein: CASSADRGWTGELFF
CDR3 DNA: TGTGCCAGCAGCGCCGACAGGGGATGGACCGGGGAGCTGTTTTTT

clone size: NA
D gene: TRBD1
J gene: TRBJ1-5
V gene: TRBV5-8
CDR3 protein: CASSPLGGGRVFSNQPQHF
CDR3 DNA: TGTGCCAGCAGCCCTTTAGGGGGCGGCCGGGTCTTTAGCAATCAGCCCCAGCATTTT

clone size: NA
D gene: TRBD2
J gene: TRBJ2-1
V gene: TRBV19
CDR3 protein: CASSIEASGRAEQFF
CDR3 DNA: TGTGCCAGTAGTATCGAGGCTAGCGGGAGGGCCGAGCAGTTCTTC

clone size: once
D gene: TRBD2
J gene: TRBJ2-7
V gene: TRBV6-1
CDR3 protein: CASRARLALSYEQYF
CDR3 DNA: TGTGCCAGCCGCGCTCGACTAGCGTTGTCCTACGAGCAGTACTTC

clone size: NA
D gene: TRBD2
J gene: TRBJ2-1
V gene: TRBV27
CDR3 protein: CASAGTTYYNEQFF
CDR3 DNA: TGTGCCAGCGCCGGGACTACATACTACAATGAGCAGTTCTTC

clone size: few
D gene: NA
J gene: TRBJ1-1
V gene: TRBV7-9
CDR3 protein: CASRVVGGNTEAFF
CDR3 DNA: TGTGCCAGCAGAGTTGTCGGGGGGAACACTGAAGCTTTCTTT

clone size: NA
D gene: NA
J gene: TRBJ2-3
V gene: TRBV2
CDR3 protein: CASSPGVFSTDTQYF
CDR3 DNA: TGTGCCAGCAGTCCGGGGGTTTTTAGCACAGATACGCAGTATTTT

clone size: NA
D gene: NA
J gene: TRBJ2-7
V gene: TRBV27
CDR3 protein: CASSPWGESHYEQYF
CDR3 DNA: TGTGCCAGCAGTCCCTGGGGGGAATCCCACTACGAGCAGTACTTC

clone size: NA
D gene: NA
J gene: TRBJ1-3
V gene: TRBV28
CDR3 protein: CASTHGRIPGNTIYF
CDR3 DNA: TGTGCCAGCACTCATGGGCGGATACCTGGAAACACCATATATTTT

clone size: NA
D gene: TRBD1
J gene: TRBJ1-5
V gene: TRBV6-1
CDR3 protein: CASSDGPGTGDSNQPQHF
CDR3 DNA: TGTGCCAGCAGTGACGGTCCCGGGACAGGGGATAGCAATCAGCCCCAGCATTTT

clone size: NA
D gene: NA
J gene: TRBJ2-2
V gene: TRBV15
CDR3 protein: CATEQSGNTGELFF
CDR3 DNA: TGTGCCACCGAACAGAGCGGGAACACCGGGGAGCTGTTTTTT

clone size: once
D gene: TRBD2
J gene: TRBJ2-3
V gene: TRBV6-5
CDR3 protein: CASSVSGSRGDTQYF
CDR3 DNA: TGTGCCAGCAGCGTTAGCGGGAGTAGAGGAGATACGCAGTATTTT

clone size: NA
D gene: NA
J gene: TRBJ1-1
V gene: TRBV27
CDR3 protein: CASSLSTNTEAFF
CDR3 DNA: TGTGCCAGCAGTCTTTCGACGAACACTGAAGCTTTCTTT

clone size: NA
D gene: NA
J gene: TRBJ2-3
V gene: TRBV7-9
CDR3 protein: CASSHGGPDTQYF
CDR3 DNA: TGTGCCAGCAGCCACGGGGGCCCAGATACGCAGTATTTT

clone size: NA
D gene: NA
J gene: TRBJ1-1
V gene: TRBV21-1
CDR3 protein: CAVREPNTEAFF
CDR3 DNA: TGTGCCGTTCGGGAGCCGAACACTGAAGCTTTCTTT

clone size: NA
D gene: NA
J gene: TRBJ1-1
V gene: TRBV9
CDR3 protein: CASSVAQGWNTEAFF
CDR3 DNA: TGTGCCAGCAGCGTAGCTCAGGGGTGGAACACTGAAGCTTTCTTT

clone size: NA
D gene: TRBD1
J gene: TRBJ2-3
V gene: TRBV7-9
CDR3 protein: CASSRAAGGSDTQYF
CDR3 DNA: TGTGCCAGCAGCCGCGCGGCAGGGGGATCAGATACGCAGTATTTT

clone size: NA
D gene: NA
J gene: TRBJ2-2
V gene: TRBV27
CDR3 protein: CASSGNGELFF
CDR3 DNA: TGTGCCAGCAGTGGCAACGGGGAGCTGTTTTTT

clone size: NA
D gene: NA
J gene: TRBJ2-7
V gene: TRBV7-2
CDR3 protein: CASSLEMGGVEQYF
CDR3 DNA: TGTGCCAGCAGCTTAGAGATGGGGGGCGTCGAGCAGTACTTC

clone size: NA
D gene: NA
J gene: TRBJ2-1
V gene: TRBV5-1
CDR3 protein: CASSLGRGDEQFF
CDR3 DNA: TGCGCCAGCAGCTTGGGTAGGGGCGATGAGCAGTTCTTC

clone size: NA
D gene: NA
J gene: TRBJ2-7
V gene: TRBV30
CDR3 protein: CAWSVGAYYEQYF
CDR3 DNA: TGTGCCTGGAGTGTAGGCGCGTACTACGAGCAGTACTTC

clone size: NA
D gene: TRBD2
J gene: TRBJ2-7
V gene: TRBV6-1
CDR3 protein: CASSDGVASGRAPLPYEQYF
CDR3 DNA: TGTGCCAGCAGTGATGGGGTGGCTAGCGGGAGGGCCCCACTTCCCTACGAGCAGTACTTC

clone size: NA
D gene: TRBD2
J gene: TRBJ2-1
V gene: TRBV4-3
CDR3 protein: CASSQYSGPPYNEQFF
CDR3 DNA: TGCGCCAGCAGCCAATATAGCGGGCCCCCCTACAATGAGCAGTTCTTC

clone size: NA
D gene: NA
J gene: TRBJ1-2
V gene: TRBV28
CDR3 protein: CASSPVGRDYGYTF
CDR3 DNA: TGTGCCAGCAGTCCCGTGGGCAGGGACTATGGCTACACCTTC

clone size: NA
D gene: TRBD1
J gene: TRBJ2-5
V gene: TRBV30
CDR3 protein: CAWEGQTGQETQYF
CDR3 DNA: TGTGCCTGGGAGGGACAGACAGGTCAAGAGACCCAGTACTTC

clone size: NA
D gene: TRBD2
J gene: TRBJ2-3
V gene: TRBV10-2
CDR3 protein: CASREREFPTDTQYF
CDR3 DNA: TGCGCCAGCAGGGAGCGGGAATTTCCCACAGATACGCAGTATTTT

clone size: NA
D gene: TRBD2
J gene: TRBJ2-7
V gene: TRBV7-9
CDR3 protein: CASSIPERGGPYEQYF
CDR3 DNA: TGTGCCAGCAGCATACCCGAGCGGGGAGGGCCGTACGAGCAGTACTTC

clone size: NA
D gene: NA
J gene: TRBJ2-1
V gene: TRBV1
CDR3 protein: CTSSPPRLAGCNEQFF
CDR3 DNA: TGCACCAGCAGCCCCCCCCGGCTAGCGGGATGCAATGAGCAGTTCTTC